This T cell receptor (beta chain) appears in the sequencing data of a study of T cell responses to AZD1222 COVID-19 vaccine (dated by TCRdb to about 2021). At the level of the whole study: TCR sequencing was performed for 230 to 250 trial participants, of whom some 200 were given two doses of AZD1222 and around 25 were given two doses of MenACWY control vaccine. Enrollment into the trials was organized by age into subgroups of 18-55, 56-69 and 70-plus years, and those subgroups contained about 160, 30 and 59 TCR-sequenced participants, respectively.

The CDR3 regions of human TCRbeta chains were analyzed by immunosequencing. In the paper's pipeline: Repertoire TCRs were matched against a reference library of SARS-CoV-2-specific TCRs generated with the MIRA antigen-specificity platform. Breadth meant the fraction of unique TCRs that were SARS-CoV-2-associated, whereas depth meant the fraction of total T cells that were SARS-CoV-2-associated. Using the MIRA data, each spike-specific TCR was assigned both to the spike region to which the TCR was reactive and to a CD4 or CD8 class. Log10-transformed breadth and depth values were compared by one-way ANOVA with Sidak's multiple comparisons tests. In TCRdb, the immuneACCESS table is reduced to in-frame sequences with V and J assigned. These tables do not hold every clone; where another copy was compared, an unresolved V gene accounts for under half, and the others remain unexplained. V and J calls and clone size are copied from that table; D and trimming were computed from the DNA. This sample comprises approximately 93,000 clones, about 92% of them detected only once. Clones ranked in the top ten supply roughly 5.3% of the sample.

A word on this clone: Its antigen remains unidentified. Within one base of it there is no much larger clone, and no base qualities were kept.

The time point label for this specimen denotes: about 28 days (+/-7) after the second vaccine dose. AZD1222 recipients with second doses at about 4 weeks or about 12 weeks were pooled, because spike-specific TCR depth and breadth did not differ between schedules. Samples from vaccinated people were obtained from the UK trials COV001 and COV002, which included a single-blind randomized controlled phase 2/3 trial of AZD1222 (ChAdOx1 nCoV-19) in healthy adults. For TCRbeta chain sequencing, PBMC samples from trial participants were taken at day 0 and at day 28 after the second dose. Measured from the cysteine to the phenylalanine, the CDR3 is 15 residues long. CDR3 DNA only is kept here, 45 bases in frame from base 1. The V and J ends are trimmed by 6 bases and 2 bases, leaving 14 bases between them. Reading the germline V gene gives CDR1 MDHEN and CDR2 SYDVKM. Summary of the overall study and its limitations: No day 14 peak-response samples were available, so repertoires were characterized only after the peak T cell response. After two AZD1222 doses, both the breadth and the depth of spike-specific TCRs were significantly higher than at day 0 and than in MenACWY recipients. Conclusions about previously exposed vaccinees are limited because only six or seven AZD1222 recipients were SARS-CoV-2 seropositive at baseline. Vaccine-associated CD4 TCRs spanned the whole spike protein, with dominant responses in regions 160-218 and 743-854. Most participants were white British and females outnumbered males, and the authors suggested that clonal diversity may have been underestimated. Epitopes outside the regions mutated in the B.1.351 and B.1.1.7 variants were reportedly recognized by nearly half of the unique spike-specific TCRs. The 56-69-year group was small, and its depth increase did not reach significance, likely because of low power.

The receptor was derived from an adult who received the AZD1222 COVID-19 vaccine. Source: peripheral blood, taken 28 days after the second AZD1222 dose. The chain couples TRBV28 to TRBJ1-5; the best D guess is TRBD1, with 5 bases matching. The CDR3 amino acid sequence is: CASRTEGYRNQPQHF. The base sequence is TGTGCCAGCAGGACTGAGGGGTATCGCAATCAGCCCCAGCATTTT.